This T cell receptor (beta chain) was captured in a study of cytomegalovirus exposure and HLA in healthy donors. Across the study: Clustering assigned 81% of the 350 to 450 genotyped donors to the Caucasian-associated ancestry cluster. General study points: Reports described diagnosis of cytomegalovirus status by the classifier as highly specific and sensitive. Segments of the TCR beta V type were, in most cases, productive about 87% or about 30% of the time in an earlier analysis.

The PCR was carried out with 60 Vbeta primers and 13 Jbeta primers. The data were produced by immunoSEQ multiplex PCR, yet TCRdb's version contains in-frame clones alone and is incomplete. This sample carries about 86,000 clones, roughly 77% of them seen once, and the ten largest clones take roughly 14%. As regards this clone: Antigen unknown.

V lost 7 bases, J lost 5 bases, and 19 bases lay in between. The germline V gene has CDR1 SNHLY and CDR2 FYNNEI. The CDR3 has 15 amino acids. The clonotype comes from a woman in her forties in good health and CMV-seropositive. This chain links TRBV2 with TRBJ2-3; no clear D gene. Material for sequencing was PBMCs. CDR3 DNA: TGTGCCAGCATCACCCATGCCACCATCAGAGATACGCAGTATTTT. It translates to CASITHATIRDTQYF.